This T cell receptor beta chain was identified during a study of T cells after yellow fever vaccination. Study context: When fractions had low cell numbers, they were prepared with SMART-Seq v4 Ultra Low Input. Findings and limits, study-wide: Subsequent booster samples again held most clones from primary vaccination (nearly 98% CD4, about 86% CD8). Researchers noted that a small share of clonotypes showed up in both CD4 and CD8 compartments. Weaker overall, the secondary response nonetheless peaked faster (day 5 versus 15).

TCRdb re-called the 5' RACE reads with MiXCR, one entry per CDR3 protein. The data contain 340,000 or so distinct CDR3 sequences, approximately 12% of them singletons. This CDR3 spans 14 amino acids. Germline V gene lookup returns CDR1 DFQATT and CDR2 SNEGSKA (reference sequence). V was pared by 5 bases and J by 0 bases, with 12 bases between. The table lists this clonotype with a few counts. The antigen is unknown. The source of this sequence is a man in his late teens or twenties who received the YFV17D yellow fever vaccine. The sample consisted of CD4+ T cells sorted from PBMCs, taken 15 days after the yellow fever booster vaccination. The chain links TRBV20-1 to TRBJ2-3; possible D gene TRBD1, 5 bases. CDR3 sequence: CSACDSSSTDTQYF. The CDR3 DNA follows: TGCAGTGCTTGCGACAGTTCTAGCACAGATACGCAGTATTTT.